Below, one T cell receptor (beta chain) is given with its context. Its target is not known. These data originate in a study of cytomegalovirus exposure and HLA in healthy donors. Both 60 Vbeta primers and 13 Jbeta primers went into the PCR. Sequenced by immunoSEQ multiplex PCR; TCRdb stores in-frame clones only, minus some. The sample lists fewer than 200,000 clones; under 85% were seen once. Whole-study findings and limits: Three of the chains that were CMV-associated were confirmed in vitro to be specific for CMV antigens. For TCR beta chains, V- and J-gene trimming was later linked to a missense DCLRE1C variant. Reported results showed that the classifier diagnosed cytomegalovirus status with high specificity and sensitivity.

V lost 4 bases and J lost 5, with 20 bases in between. CDR1 and CDR2 from the germline V gene are SEHNR and FQNEAQ (reference sequence). The CDR3 has 16 amino acids. Sequenced: PBMCs. The TCR was taken from a human donor in good health. The chain couples TRBV7-9 to TRBJ2-5; maybe TRBD1 (5 bases). Here the CDR3 DNA reads TGTGCCAGCAGCTCCTCTTCAGGGTTTTCTAGTGAGACCCAGTACTTC. Residues: CASSSSSGFSSETQYF. The whole variable domain, remainder taken from reference TRBV7-9 and TRBJ2-5, is DTGVSQNPRHKITKRGQNVTFRCDPISEHNRLYWYRQTLGQGPEFLTYFQNEAQLEKSRLLSDRFSAERPKGSFSTLEIQRTEQGDSAMYLCASSSSSGFSSETQYFGPGTRLLVL.